This T cell receptor beta chain is from a study of OX40 agonist ivuxolimab in advanced cancers. About this clone: Its antigen remains unidentified.

CDR3 length equals 13 residues. V lost 7 bases to trimming and J lost 7 bases; unmatched junction nucleotides: 5. CDR1 is SNHLY, CDR2 FYNNEI, per germline. This table comes from immunoSEQ multiplex PCR, and its TCRdb copy is limited to in-frame clones, with some not included. Among tens of thousands of clones, under 90% were seen once, and the ten largest hold about 1.9%. Patients who had autoimmune disease history or got systemic immunosuppression were left out. Broader study findings: Expanded clones were, on average, more numerous among CD8+ T cells than CD4+.

This specimen was CD4+ or CD8+ T cells sorted from blood, taken in a trial of the OX40 agonist ivuxolimab. This chain uses TRBV2 with TRBJ1-4, with TRBD1 matching 8 bases. This TCR derives from an adult with an advanced solid tumor such as melanoma, head and neck, liver or kidney cancer. CDR3 protein: CASIGDRGEKLFF. CDR3 nucleotides: TGTGCCAGCATAGGAGACAGGGGTGAAAAACTGTTTTTT.